This T cell receptor beta chain is from a study of T cell responses to AZD1222 COVID-19 vaccine. Assay used: immunoSEQ multiplex PCR; TCRdb lists only in-frame clones, some missing. Of around 160,000 clones in the sample, roughly 86% were seen once. This CDR3 spans 14 amino acids. The V gene's germline CDR1 is SGDLS and CDR2 YYNGEE. The J segment lost 10 bases and the V segment lost 6 bases, leaving 8 bases of the junction unmatched. This receptor was taken from an adult in good health. The V call is TRBV9, the J call TRBJ2-1, with TRBD2 identical over 12 bases. Sequenced material: peripheral blood, taken on day 0 of AZD1222 vaccination. The CDR3 sequence is CASTPGLAGEEQFF. The CDR3 DNA sequence: TGTGCCAGCACTCCGGGACTAGCGGGTGAGGAGCAGTTCTTC. The whole variable domain, remainder taken from reference TRBV9 and TRBJ2-1, is DSGVTQTPKHLITATGQRVTLRCSPRSGDLSVYWYQQSLDQGLQFLIQYYNGEERAKGNILERFSAQQFPDLHSELNLSSLELGDSALYFCASTPGLAGEEQFFGPGTRLTVL.